This T cell receptor (beta chain) was captured by sequencing in a study of CD8+CD57+ T cells in acquired aplastic anemia. TCR beta VDJ and CDR3 were profiled, and genomic DNA was the template. TCRdb re-derived calls from the reads in MiXCR, one entry per CDR3 protein. The sample lists about 160,000 distinct CDR3 sequences; 47% were seen once. For sequencing, patients were chosen who had shown expansion of CD8+CD57+ cells by flow cytometry. Trimming cost V 6 bases and J 3 bases; bases outside gene matches: 5. CDR1 is LNHDA, CDR2 SQIVND, per germline (reference sequence). The CDR3 spans 15 residues. Sample: sorted CD4+, CD8+, or CD8+CD57+ T cells (not recorded which) from PBMCs. The chain couples TRBV19 to TRBJ2-1, with 10 bases aligning to TRBD1. This clonotype originated in a human donor with aplastic anemia. The CDR3 loop reads CASRTGTGDYNEQFF. The CDR3 coding sequence is TGTGCCAGTAGAACCGGGACAGGGGACTACAATGAGCAGTTCTTC.